This T cell receptor beta chain was sequenced for a study of Ad26.COV2.S vaccination and SARS-CoV-2 variants. Overall study: The study gave Ad26.COV2.S intramuscularly, once or twice 56 days apart.

Only in-frame clones appear in the TCRdb table, and some are missing; sequencing was by immunoSEQ multiplex PCR. The sample includes more than 400,000 clones, approximately 92% of them seen just once. Study results and limitations: Non-spike TCR breadth did not differ much between vaccine and placebo recipients. Using TCR breadth and depth analyses may have led to underestimated total T cell responses.

As concerns this clone: Antigen specificity is unknown.

Treatment defined: roughly 18 received Ad26.COV2.S at low or high dose, single or two shots; about five received placebo; per-sample allocation not given. Samples analyzed were those drawn on day 63 after the first vaccine or placebo injection. CDR3 length: 14 amino acids. Trimming shortened V by 7 bases and J by 4 bases, and 16 bases separated the two germline ends. Germline V gene data show CDR1 as MNHEY and CDR2 as SMNVEV (reference sequence). This rearrangement joins TRBV27 to TRBJ1-2, with D maybe TRBD1 (5 bases). The sequence was obtained from a person between 18 and 60 years old who received the Ad26.COV2.S COVID-19 vaccine or a placebo. The specimen was peripheral blood, collected in a trial of Ad26.COV2.S vaccine versus placebo. The CDR3 coding sequence is TGTGCCAGCATCCCGGGGGGGGAGGGCTATGGCTACACCTTC. Its translation is CASIPGGEGYGYTF.